The clone carrying this T cell receptor (beta chain) has more than one count but fewer than ten. The antigen is not known. Each CDR3 protein is one row after TCRdb ran MiXCR on the RT-PCR reads. The sample has 550,000 to 800,000 distinct CDR3 sequences; around 14% are singletons. The data originate from a study of response to subunit inactivated influenza vaccine. Points from the study as a whole: T cells newly recruited by each seasonal influenza vaccination are few, the authors suggested.

V lost 0 bases and J 2 bases, leaving 8 bases between the germline ends. CDR3 length equals 15 residues. The germline CDR1 and CDR2 sequences are ENHRY and SYGVKD. This sample comprised PBMCs from blood, obtained approximately 15 days before vaccination. This sequence was found in a man aged 45-65 years who received an inactivated influenza vaccine. The genes are TRBV10-3 and TRBJ2-1, with D unclear. Written as DNA, the CDR3 is TGTGCCATCAGTGAGTCCGTCGGAACCTACAATGAGCAGTTCTTC. Translation gives CAISESVGTYNEQFF.